The entry below gives a single T cell receptor (beta chain) sequence along with its context. Its target is unknown. These data come from a study of shared clonotypes between healthy human individuals. Under the authors' procedure: There were no quality scores in the junction-only immunoSEQ sequences, so filtering differed. Assay: immunoSEQ multiplex PCR; the TCRdb copy retains only in-frame clones and omits some. V and J calls plus clone size are reproduced from that table; the DNA served to infer D and trimming. The sample yields about 2 million clones, 95% seen once. Findings and limits, study-wide: The study found lower generation probabilities in non-shared clonotypes than in those shared by all four donors.

Germline V gives CDR1 MDHEN, CDR2 SYDVKM. CDR3 length: 13 amino acids. Healthy and HIV-negative, the adult donors had no recent acute infections or vaccinations. CD4+ cells were split into CD45RA+ naive and CD45RA-negative memory subsets. This rearrangement joins TRBV28 to TRBJ1-2, with 8 bases matching TRBD1. This TCR derives from a man in his late teens or twenties in good health. Sequencing input: naive CD4+ T cells sorted from blood. Regarding subset: CD45RA+ positively selected. DNA of the CDR3: TGTGCTGCTAAAACAGGGGGGATTTATGGCTACACCTTC. Encoded protein: CAAKTGGIYGYTF.